Each of the 25 T cell receptor beta chains below was sequenced from the same sample in a study of T-cell memory formation after mild COVID-19. MiXCR was run by TCRdb on the 5' RACE reads, yielding one entry per CDR3 protein. The table includes around 340,000 distinct CDR3 sequences, roughly 15% detected once. Sequencing used PBMCs or a T cell subset sorted from them (not recorded which). The receptors were sampled from a man in his late teens or twenties who had mild COVID-19 (a few samples of this study predate the infection). Cell type and time point are not known.

This clonotype was observed a handful of times. The chain combines TRBV7-3 with TRBJ2-2; D is undetermined. The CDR3 extends over 17 amino acids. The germline V gene encodes CDR1 SGHTA and CDR2 FQGTGA. Trimming shortened V by 5 bases and J by 0 bases, and 16 bases separated the two germline ends. The CDR3 region has the DNA TGTGCCAGCAGCCCCGTAGCCCGGACGGCGAACACCGGGGAGCTGTTTTTT. Its translation: CASSPVARTANTGELFF.

This clonotype was counted a few times. V is TRBV7-3 and J is TRBJ2-5, with D hard to call. This CDR3 contains 13 residues. With 4 bases removed from V and 1 base from J, the gap between germline ends came to 7 bases. CDR1 and CDR2 (germline): SGHTA, FQGTGA. The CDR3 sequence: CASSSDPQETQYF. CDR3 DNA sequence: TGTGCCAGCAGCTCGGATCCCCAAGAGACCCAGTACTTC.

This clonotype was counted only a few times. This chain uses TRBV4-1 with TRBJ2-2; D unresolved. The CDR3 has 14 residues. V was pared by 3 bases and J by 2 bases, with 7 bases between. From germline, CDR1 is MGHRA and CDR2 YSYEKL. The CDR3 DNA is TGCGCCAGCAGCCAGTGGAGTAACACCGGGGAGCTGTTTTTT. As protein: CASSQWSNTGELFF.

In its sample, this clonotype was seen a few times. V usage is TRBV9 and J usage is TRBJ2-3; D remains unclear. CDR1 is SGDLS, CDR2 YYNGEE, per germline. V was pared by 0 bases and J by 1 base, with 9 bases between. The CDR3 contains 15 residues. CDR3 protein: CASSVGLLRTDTQYF. In DNA form, the CDR3 reads TGTGCCAGCAGCGTAGGACTCCTCCGCACAGATACGCAGTATTTT.

The J gene is TRBJ1-5, the V gene TRBV15; unclear D gene. Looked up from germline, CDR1 is LNHNV and CDR2 is YYDKDF (reference sequence). The CDR3 is 12 residues long. V was trimmed by 5 bases and J by 9 bases, leaving 11 bases between them. CDR3 loop: CATSVRSLPQHF. CDR3 nucleotides: TGTGCCACCAGCGTCAGGTCCTTGCCCCAGCATTTT.

This clonotype was seen at least ten times. This chain connects TRBV5-1 to TRBJ1-2, with D possibly matching TRBD1 (5 bases). The germline gives CDR1 SGHRS, CDR2 YFSETQ. This CDR3 is 15 amino acids long. Deletions cut 0 bases from V and 8 bases from J, with 17 bases between. The CDR3 here is CASSLVAKGLSGYTF. DNA for the CDR3: TGCGCCAGCAGCTTGGTGGCCAAGGGGTTGTCGGGCTACACCTTC.

In its sample, this clonotype was seen many times. V is TRBV25-1 and J is TRBJ2-1; tentative D call: TRBD1 (5 bases). Trimming took 2 bases from V and 10 from J, leaving 9 bases between them. The CDR3 is made up of 12 amino acids. Germline CDR1 MGHDK, CDR2 SYGVNS. CDR3 coding DNA: TGTGCCAGCAGTGAAGCCGACAGAGAGCAGTTCTTC. Protein sequence: CASSEADREQFF.

This chain joins TRBV7-6 and TRBJ2-5; 7 nucleotides align to TRBD1. V shed 5 bases and J 5 bases; nucleotides not matched to a gene: 11. Germline lookup yields CDR1 SGHVS and CDR2 FNYEAQ. The length of the CDR3 is 15 residues. The CDR3: CASSPTTGSWETQYF. CDR3 DNA: TGTGCCAGCAGCCCTACGACAGGGTCTTGGGAGACCCAGTACTTC.

The sample holds many counts of this clonotype. The chain recombines TRBV10-3 with TRBJ2-3; D unclear. The ends were cut back, 0 bases at V and 2 bases at J, with 12 bases in the middle. The CDR3 is 16 residues long. CDR1 is ENHRY and CDR2 is SYGVKD in the germline V gene. The CDR3 DNA sequence: TGTGCCATCAGTGAGTCCGTTGACAAACTCACAGATACGCAGTATTTT. Its translation is CAISESVDKLTDTQYF.

This clonotype was found a few times. The chain uses TRBV12-3 or TRBV12-4 and TRBJ1-5, with D unresolved. CDR3 length: 14 residues. Trimming cost V 3 bases and J 3 bases, with 9 bases left between them. For the CDR3, the DNA is TGTGCCAGCAGTTTTGGATGGAACAATCAGCCCCAGCATTTT. Translation gives CASSFGWNNQPQHF.

This chain uses TRBV6-2 or TRBV6-3 with TRBJ2-4; a possible D gene is TRBD2 (6 bases). In germline, CDR1 is MNHEY, CDR2 SVGEGT. This CDR3 has 13 residues. V lost 4 bases and J lost 8, with 12 bases in between. CDR3 protein: CASSSGGADIQYF. CDR3 DNA: TGTGCCAGCAGTTCCGGGGGTGCGGACATTCAGTACTTC.

V usage is TRBV20-1 and J usage is TRBJ2-5, with TRBD2 matching 15 bases. CDR3 size: 15 residues. Germline V gene lookup returns CDR1 DFQATT and CDR2 SNEGSKA (reference sequence). V shed 4 bases, J shed 2 bases, and the junction held 2 bases outside the gene matches. CDR3 sequence (DNA): TGCAGTGCTACGGGACTAGCGGGGGGTCAAGAGACCCAGTACTTC. Translated: CSATGLAGGQETQYF.

The V gene is TRBV20-1, the J gene TRBJ2-3, with 10 bases fitting TRBD2. Germline V gene data show CDR1 as DFQATT and CDR2 as SNEGSKA (reference sequence). The trim removed 4 bases at V and 4 bases at J, leaving 8 bases unmatched. The CDR3 runs 15 residues. CDR3 protein: CSAIHSGGHADTQYF. The CDR3 bases are TGCAGTGCTATCCATAGCGGGGGGCACGCAGATACGCAGTATTTT.

This clonotype was observed a single time. The chain is built from TRBV21-1 and TRBJ2-2; the table's D gene call, TRBD1, was not cross checked with the DNA. TRBV21-1 is deemed a pseudogene. The CDR3 runs 14 residues. The CDR3, as DNA: TGTGCCAGAGGGGGGACAGACCCCACCGGGGAGCTGTTTTTT. Translated: CARGGTDPTGELFF.

The chain uses TRBV5-1 and TRBJ2-7; D ambiguous. The CDR3 spans 13 residues. Trimming stripped 3 bases from V and 2 bases from J, with 9 bases between. The V gene's germline CDR1 is SGHRS and CDR2 YFSETQ. DNA of the CDR3: TGCGCCAGCAGCTACGACGGAACCTACGAGCAGTACTTC. Translating it yields CASSYDGTYEQYF.

Only a few counts were recorded for this clonotype. V gene TRBV28 combines with J gene TRBJ1-1; no reliable D call. V was trimmed by 5 bases and J by 0 bases, leaving 16 bases between them. The germline V gene has CDR1 MDHEN and CDR2 SYDVKM. The CDR3 totals 16 residues. Here the CDR3 DNA reads TGTGCCAGCAGTCCATCTTACGGGCGGGTGAACACTGAAGCTTTCTTT. Translated: CASSPSYGRVNTEAFF.

The chain couples TRBV7-2 to TRBJ1-1; D is possibly TRBD1 (6 bases). With 7 bases removed from V and 6 bases from J, the gap between germline ends came to 18 bases. CDR3 length: 14 residues. Germline V lookup: CDR1 SGHTA, CDR2 FQGNSA. CDR3 bases: TGTGCCAGCACCTTCGTGACTGCAGGGGCTGAAGCTTTCTTT. It translates to CASTFVTAGAEAFF.

The rearrangement links TRBV12-3 or TRBV12-4 to TRBJ2-7, with D unclear. V shed 2 bases and J shed 6 bases, with 11 bases lying between them. The CDR3 covers 13 residues. In DNA form, the CDR3 reads TGTGCCAGCAGTTTAATCCGGCTCGGCGAGCAGTACTTC. It codes for CASSLIRLGEQYF.

V and J are TRBV3-1 and TRBJ1-1; D might be TRBD1 (6 bases). From germline, CDR1 is LGHDT and CDR2 YNNKEL (reference sequence). V dropped 3 bases and J dropped 4 bases, with 21 bases sitting between them. The CDR3 extends over 17 amino acids. This CDR3 reads CASSHLGGPKGGTEAFF. In DNA, the CDR3 is TGTGCCAGCAGCCATTTGGGGGGGCCCAAGGGAGGCACTGAAGCTTTCTTT.

This clonotype was found many times. The CDR3 sequence is CASSLERDQPQHF. For the CDR3, the DNA is TGTGCCAGCAGTTTAGAAAGGGATCAGCCCCAGCATTTT. The rearrangement joins TRBV12-3 or TRBV12-4 to TRBJ1-5; the D is unclear. With 1 base removed from V and 5 bases from J, the gap between germline ends came to 6 bases. The CDR3 spans 13 residues.

Only a few counts were recorded for this clonotype. This chain uses TRBV7-3 with TRBJ2-3; 8 nucleotides match TRBD1. The V segment lost 2 bases and the J segment 5 bases; nucleotides outside the gene matches: 12. CDR3 length: 17 residues. In germline, CDR1 is SGHTA, CDR2 FQGTGA. CDR3 residues: CASSLQFSSGGEDTQYF. The CDR3 nucleotides are TGTGCCAGCAGCTTACAGTTCTCCTCAGGGGGCGAAGATACGCAGTATTTT. The full variable domain, rest sourced from reference TRBV7-3 and TRBJ2-3, is GAGVSQTPSNKVTEKGKYVELRCDPISGHTALYWYRQSLGQGPEFLIYFQGTGAADDSGLPNDRFFAVRPEGSVSTLKIQRTERGDSAVYLCASSLQFSSGGEDTQYFGPGTRLTVL.

A few counts support this clonotype. The V gene is TRBV5-6, the J gene TRBJ1-1, with 8 bases fitting TRBD1. The V gene's germline CDR1 is SGHDT and CDR2 YYEEEE. This CDR3 contains 15 residues. J was trimmed by 2 bases and V by 4 bases; bases with no gene match: 7. CDR3 nucleotides: TGTGCCAGCAGCGTACGACAGGGGAGAAACACTGAAGCTTTCTTT. As protein: CASSVRQGRNTEAFF.

This clonotype was observed a handful of times. The gene calls are TRBV14 and TRBJ2-7, with 7 nucleotides matching TRBD1. The germline gives CDR1 SGHDN, CDR2 FVKESK. With V trimmed by 4 bases and J by 8 bases, 2 bases remained unmatched. The CDR3 runs 11 residues. CDR3 amino acids: CASSPGGKQYF. In DNA form, the CDR3 reads TGTGCCAGCAGCCCAGGGGGAAAGCAGTACTTC.

V is TRBV5-1 and J is TRBJ2-1, with D possibly matching TRBD1 (6 bases). Germline-derived CDR1 and CDR2 are SGHRS and YFSETQ. The CDR3 consists of 18 residues. V lost 4 bases to trimming and J lost 0 bases, with 20 bases between them. The chain's CDR3 is CASSQGQRAESSYNEQFF. Here the CDR3 DNA reads TGCGCCAGCAGCCAGGGACAAAGAGCAGAGTCCTCCTACAATGAGCAGTTCTTC.

This clonotype was recorded at least ten times. V gene TRBV4-1 combines with J gene TRBJ2-7; D remains unclear. Germline V lookup: CDR1 MGHRA, CDR2 YSYEKL. The V gene lost 0 bases and the J gene lost 1 base, with 7 bases spanning the gap. The CDR3 loop spans 14 amino acids. The CDR3 DNA sequence: TGCGCCAGCAGCCAAGATCTCCGGTCCTACGAGCAGTACGTC. Amino acid sequence: CASSQDLRSYEQYV.